This T cell receptor beta chain was identified during a study of blood T cell repertoires in COVID-19. Method: immunoSEQ multiplex PCR; TCRdb's copy keeps in-frame clones and lacks some. The sample holds 200,000 to 250,000 clones; 80% to 90% are singletons and the top ten take roughly a tenth. The Seattle patients, enrolled during active infection, were followed longitudinally. Germline loops: CDR1 ENHRY, CDR2 SYGVKD. CDR3 length: 15 amino acids. V trimming: 5 bases; J trimming: 3 bases; junction bases outside the gene matches: 3. The sequencing input was peripheral blood. The chain has TRBV10-3 and TRBJ2-2; 10 nucleotides agree with TRBD2. This clonotype was sampled from a woman aged 80 or over with COVID-19, enrolled during active disease. As DNA, the CDR3 is TGTGCCATCAGTCCCCTAGCGGGGGACACCGGGGAGCTGTTTTTT. Amino acid sequence: CAISPLAGDTGELFF.